One and the same sample provided the 24 T cell receptor beta chains below, sequenced in a study of T cells in Graves' hyperthyroidism and ophthalmopathy. Researchers took RNA transcripts and amplified the TCR beta CDR3 regions from them. TCR CDR3 regions were first amplified by RT-PCR with HTBI primers. MiXCR was run by TCRdb on the multiplex PCR reads, yielding one entry per CDR3 protein. The sample records some 500,000 distinct CDR3 sequences, 15% to 20% being singletons. Input material: blood. Receptors were obtained from a woman younger than 45 with Graves' ophthalmopathy.

The chain links TRBV3-1 to TRBJ2-7; D unclear. Germline values: CDR1 LGHDT, CDR2 YNNKEL (reference sequence). The V and J ends lost 2 bases and 1 base respectively, with 9 bases between them. The CDR3 sequence is 14 residues long. CDR3 DNA sequence: TGTGCCAGCAGCCAAACTGGGGATTCCTACGAGCAGTACTTC. This gives the protein CASSQTGDSYEQYF.

The V and J genes are TRBV4-1 and TRBJ2-5; 7 bases align to TRBD1. Germline V gives CDR1 MGHRA, CDR2 YSYEKL. This CDR3 has 14 amino acids. The junction had 1 base not matched to a gene; V was cut back by 2 bases and J by 1 base. The CDR3 nucleotides are TGCGCCAGCAGCCAATGGGACAGCCAAGAGACCCAGTACTTC. Residues: CASSQWDSQETQYF.

The CDR3 reads CASSQMGLYGYTF. In nucleotides, the CDR3 is TGCGCCAGCAGCCAAATGGGCCTCTATGGCTACACCTTC. The chain links TRBV4-1 to TRBJ1-2; no clear D. There are 13 residues in the CDR3. Trimming stripped 2 bases from V and 4 bases from J, with 8 bases between. Germline CDR1 and CDR2: MGHRA and YSYEKL.

This clonotype was picked up many times. DNA for the CDR3: TGTGCCAGCAGTTTAAGCGGCCCTAACACCGGGGAGCTGTTTTTT. Protein product: CASSLSGPNTGELFF. The V and J genes are TRBV28 and TRBJ2-2; maybe TRBD2 (5 bases). Germline V gene data show CDR1 as MDHEN and CDR2 as SYDVKM. Trimming pared 2 bases from V and 2 bases from J, leaving 9 bases between. CDR3 size: 15 residues.

This clonotype was counted ten times or more. The V and J genes are TRBV6-1 and TRBJ2-3; 8 nucleotides align to TRBD1. J was trimmed by 0 bases and V by 0 bases; bases with no gene match: 11. Germline V gene sequence: CDR1 MNHNS, CDR2 SASEGT. CDR3 length: 19 amino acids. CDR3 loop: CASSEATRGQRTSTDTQYF. The CDR3 DNA follows: TGTGCCAGCAGTGAAGCGACCAGGGGGCAAAGGACTAGCACAGATACGCAGTATTTT.

This rearrangement joins TRBV14 to TRBJ1-1; no clear D gene. Germline assignment: CDR1 SGHDN and CDR2 FVKESK. The CDR3 contains 13 residues. The germline V and J ends were trimmed by 1 base and 10 bases, with 13 bases remaining between them. CDR3 amino acids: CASSQGLTTGAFF. CDR3 in DNA: TGTGCCAGCAGCCAAGGGCTCACGACCGGAGCTTTCTTT.

The V gene is TRBV4-3, the J gene TRBJ2-1; tentatively, D is TRBD2 (6 bases). Trimming stripped 0 bases from V and 3 bases from J, with 12 bases between. The CDR3 sequence is 16 residues long. Germline values: CDR1 LGHNA, CDR2 YSLEER. CDR3 protein: CASSQDREGLYNEQFF. For the CDR3, the DNA is TGCGCCAGCAGCCAAGATCGAGAGGGACTCTACAATGAGCAGTTCTTC.

V and J are TRBV4-3 and TRBJ2-3; D ambiguous. Trimming took off 0 bases at V and 1 base at J, with 8 bases between the two ends. This CDR3 comprises 15 residues. In germline, CDR1 is LGHNA, CDR2 YSLEER. CDR3 residues: CASSQDDGGTDTQYF. As DNA, the CDR3 is TGCGCCAGCAGCCAAGATGATGGGGGCACAGATACGCAGTATTTT.

On this clonotype: A much larger clone is a single base away; this may be a read error. Since the CDR3 does not end with the conserved phenylalanine or tryptophan, this likely comes from a read error. V is TRBV20-1 and J is TRBJ1-2; D remains ambiguous. CDR3 size: 11 residues. Germline V gene data show CDR1 as DFQATT and CDR2 as SNEGSKA (reference sequence). V lost 6 bases, J lost 7 bases, and 12 bases lay in between. CDR3 loop: CSASRTSGYTL. Here the CDR3 DNA reads TGCAGTGCCTCCCGGACGAGTGGCTACACCCTC.

The chain carries TRBV6-1 and TRBJ2-5, with TRBD2 identical over 7 bases. Germline CDR1 is MNHNS and CDR2 is SASEGT. This CDR3 spans 14 amino acids. V lost 5 bases and J lost 5; bases outside the gene matches: 8. CDR3 sequence: CASSTLTSEETQYF. DNA for the CDR3: TGTGCCAGCAGTACGCTAACTAGCGAGGAGACCCAGTACTTC.

This clonotype was picked up a small number of times. The rearrangement uses TRBV7-2 and TRBJ2-3; D unclear. Trimming stripped 5 bases from V and 5 bases from J, with 8 bases between. The germline CDR1 and CDR2 sequences are SGHTA and FQGNSA. The CDR3 is made up of 12 amino acids. CDR3 in DNA: TGTGCCAGCAGCCCTCTGGTAGATACGCAGTATTTT. This sequence encodes CASSPLVDTQYF. Filled out from reference TRBV7-2 and TRBJ2-3, the complete variable domain reads GAGVSQSPSNKVTEKGKDVELRCDPISGHTALYWYRQSLGQGLEFLIYFQGNSAPDKSGLPSDRFSAERTGGSVSTLTIQRTQQEDSAVYLCASSPLVDTQYFGPGTRLTVL.

Many counts were recorded for this clonotype. The CDR3, as DNA: TGTGCCAGCAGCTTCCTGACAGGGGGTCCGTACGAGCAGTACTTC. Translation gives CASSFLTGGPYEQYF. This chain connects TRBV5-5 to TRBJ2-7, with 9 nucleotides matching TRBD1. CDR3 length: 15 amino acids. Trimming removed 2 bases from V and 4 bases from J; junction bases left unmatched: 7. Germline V gene data show CDR1 as SGHKS and CDR2 as YYEKEE (reference sequence).

This clonotype was recorded only once. The chain is built from TRBV6-2 or TRBV6-3 and TRBJ2-1, with a weak D call TRBD1 (5 bases). V was shortened by 6 bases and J by 10 bases, with 13 bases between the two germline ends. The CDR3 contains 12 residues. Germline values: CDR1 MNHEY, CDR2 SVGEGT. CDR3 region: CASRTSGPEQFF. The CDR3 DNA reads TGTGCCAGCAGAACGTCAGGGCCAGAGCAGTTCTTC.

This clonotype has ten or more counts. V and J are TRBV7-8 and TRBJ2-3; 10 bases fit TRBD2. CDR3 length equals 17 residues. Germline CDR1 reads SGHVS; CDR2 reads FQNEAQ. The V gene end was trimmed by 2 bases and the J gene end by 5 bases; junction bases not matched to a gene: 10. Written as DNA, the CDR3 is TGTGCCAGCAGCTTATTTGAGGCAGCGGGAGGGGGAGATACGCAGTATTTT. Its protein product is CASSLFEAAGGGDTQYF.

This chain joins TRBV9 and TRBJ2-3; 10 positions match TRBD2. Germline CDR1 SGDLS, CDR2 YYNGEE. The CDR3 is made up of 16 amino acids. The junction had 10 bases not matched to a gene; V was cut back by 3 bases and J by 6 bases. The CDR3 sequence: CASSERAGGPLDTQYF. The CDR3 DNA reads TGTGCCAGCAGCGAGAGAGCGGGAGGGCCCTTGGATACGCAGTATTTT.

This clonotype appeared a few times. The chain couples TRBV7-2 to TRBJ2-7; no reliable D call. The germline V gene encodes CDR1 SGHTA and CDR2 FQGNSA. The V and J ends lost 4 bases and 7 bases respectively, with 14 bases between them. CDR3 size: 13 residues. CDR3 DNA: TGTGCCAGCAGCTCGCGCCTTTCTGAGGAGCAGTACTTC. It yields the protein CASSSRLSEEQYF. The variable domain in full, with the rest retrieved from reference TRBV7-2 and TRBJ2-7, is GAGVSQSPSNKVTEKGKDVELRCDPISGHTALYWYRQSLGQGLEFLIYFQGNSAPDKSGLPSDRFSAERTGGSVSTLTIQRTQQEDSAVYLCASSSRLSEEQYFGPGTRLTVT.

This clonotype has a single count. The genes are TRBV25-1 and TRBJ1-4, with D hard to call. V was clipped by 1 base and J by 0 bases, with 12 bases between them. The CDR3 sequence is 17 residues long. Germline V gene lookup returns CDR1 MGHDK and CDR2 SYGVNS. The CDR3 reads CASSESRAAATNEKLFF. The CDR3 nucleotides read TGTGCCAGCAGTGAATCGAGGGCGGCCGCAACTAATGAAAAACTGTTTTTT.

The sample holds many counts of this clonotype. The rearrangement joins TRBV6-5 to TRBJ1-2, with D maybe TRBD1 (6 bases). Germline V lookup: CDR1 MNHEY, CDR2 SVGAGI. The CDR3 length is 16 residues. Trimming removed 1 base at V and 1 base at J, with 13 bases between. The CDR3 DNA reads TGTGCCAGCAGTTACTACCGAACAGGGCGTAACTATGGCTACACCTTC. It codes for CASSYYRTGRNYGYTF.

This clonotype was counted only a few times. The genes are TRBV7-9 and TRBJ2-7, with 15 nucleotides matching TRBD2. V lost 5 bases, J lost 4 bases, and 9 bases stayed unmatched. This CDR3 has 17 residues. Germline lookup yields CDR1 SEHNR and CDR2 FQNEAQ (reference sequence). CDR3 coding DNA: TGTGCCAGCAGCGGGGGGACTAGCGGGAGGCCCATATACGAGCAGTACTTC. The encoded protein is CASSGGTSGRPIYEQYF.

The rearrangement links TRBV29-1 to TRBJ1-1; D unresolved. The V gene lost 7 bases and the J gene lost 0 bases, with 15 bases spanning the gap. CDR1 and CDR2 (germline): SQVTM, ANQGSEA. CDR3 size: 14 residues. CDR3: CSAFGIAMNTEAFF. CDR3 coding DNA: TGCAGCGCTTTTGGCATCGCCATGAACACTGAAGCTTTCTTT.

In DNA, the CDR3 is TGTGCCAGCAGTCGCGAGGACAGGGGCTACCAAGAGACCCAGTACTTC. It translates to CASSREDRGYQETQYF. V and J are TRBV6-1 and TRBJ2-5, with 9 positions matching TRBD1. The CDR3 has 16 residues. The germline V gene encodes CDR1 MNHNS and CDR2 SASEGT. The ends lost 5 bases at V and 0 bases at J; junction bases unmatched: 7.

This clonotype was recorded many times. The chain recombines TRBV11-2 with TRBJ2-6, with unresolved D. Trimming took off 0 bases at V and 0 bases at J, with 6 bases between the two ends. This CDR3 has 16 amino acids. Germline values: CDR1 SGHAT, CDR2 FQNNGV. This CDR3 reads CASSLEPSSGANVLTF. Here the CDR3 DNA reads TGTGCCAGCAGCTTAGAGCCCAGCTCTGGGGCCAACGTCCTGACTTTC.

This clonotype was counted ten times or more. One junction end does not reproduce the germline sequence, and a read error may be involved. The V gene is TRBV28, the J gene TRBJ1-4, with a possible D match to TRBD1 (5 bases). Germline CDR1 MDHEN, CDR2 SYDVKM. The CDR3 runs 14 residues. For the CDR3, the DNA is TGTGCCAGCAGCTTATTCAGGGCGAATGAAAAACTGTTTTTT. Its translation: CASSLFRANEKLFF.

V is TRBV6-1 and J is TRBJ2-5, with 10 positions matching TRBD1. This CDR3 region has 15 residues. After removal of 7 bases from V and 5 bases from J, the junction contained 10 bases not matched to a gene. CDR1 MNHNS and CDR2 SASEGT come from the germline V gene. The CDR3 reads CASIAGGTGDETQYF. CDR3 coding DNA: TGTGCCAGCATCGCAGGAGGGACAGGGGATGAGACCCAGTACTTC.